The source of this T cell receptor delta chain is a study of γδ T cells in repeated Plasmodium falciparum infection. Study overall: Malian gammadelta TCRs were studied during no-transmission periods and across acute malaria episodes.

TCRdb redid the clone calls on the multiplex PCR reads with CATT. Of 40,000 to 55,000 delta-chain clones listed, approximately 2% are singletons. Vgamma9/Vdelta2+ and Vdelta2-negative gammadelta T cells were flow-sorted from PBMC for bulk sequencing. This clone was counted at least ten times. It is likely a read error: a sequence one base away is far more abundant. Other DNA sequences in the sample encode the same CDR3. The CDR3 runs to 24 residues. After removal of 2 bases from V and 4 bases from J, the junction contained 30 bases not matched to a gene. Germline CDR1 reads TSWWSYY; CDR2 reads QGS. V and J are TRDV1 and TRDJ1; 11 nucleotides line up with TRDD3. Sample: gamma-delta T cells from blood. The sequence was collected from a pool of human donors (malaria-infected and uninfected, not separated). This chain's CDR3 is CALGETAVRNDLIVLGDNHDKLIF. The CDR3 DNA sequence: TGTGCTCTTGGGGAAACCGCGGTTCGGAATGACCTAATCGTACTGGGGGATAATCACGATAAACTCATCTTT.